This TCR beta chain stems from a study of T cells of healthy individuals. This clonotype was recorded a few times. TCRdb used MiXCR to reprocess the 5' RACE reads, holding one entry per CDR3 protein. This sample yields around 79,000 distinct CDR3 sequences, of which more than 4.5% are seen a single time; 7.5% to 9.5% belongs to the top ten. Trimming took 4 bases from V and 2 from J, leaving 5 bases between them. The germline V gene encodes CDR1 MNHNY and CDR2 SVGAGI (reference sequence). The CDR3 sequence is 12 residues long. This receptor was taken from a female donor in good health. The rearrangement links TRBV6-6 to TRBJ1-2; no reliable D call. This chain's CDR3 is CASSFPNYGYTF. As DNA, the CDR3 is TGTGCCAGCAGTTTCCCGAACTATGGCTACACCTTC.